Presented here are 17 T cell receptor beta chains from one specimen sequenced in a study of T cells in narcolepsy. Repertoires were generated with immunoSEQ multiplex PCR, while TCRdb's copy carries only in-frame clones and drops some. The sample shows about 40,000 clones, approximately 89% of them seen only once. Sequencing was carried out using CD45RA- memory CD4+ T cells from PBMCs. Every receptor here comes from a human donor with narcolepsy.

This chain joins TRBV7-2 and TRBJ1-2, with D hard to call. V lost 1 base and J lost 1, with 13 bases in between. Germline-derived CDR1 and CDR2 are SGHTA and FQGNSA. This CDR3 has 16 amino acids. In DNA form, the CDR3 reads TGTGCCAGCAGCTTAGGAGGTCAGCGAATTAACTATGGCTACACCTTC. Amino acid sequence: CASSLGGQRINYGYTF.

The sample holds one count of this clone. The chain recombines TRBV2 with TRBJ1-6; perhaps TRBD1 as D (6 bases). The CDR3 has 15 amino acids. The V gene lost 7 bases and the J gene lost 0 bases, with 10 bases spanning the gap. Germline values: CDR1 SNHLY, CDR2 FYNNEI. CDR3 loop: CASKGGSSYNSPLHF. CDR3 coding DNA: TGTGCCAGCAAAGGGGGAAGCTCCTATAATTCACCCCTCCACTTT.

The V gene is TRBV9, the J gene TRBJ2-2; the D call may be TRBD1 or TRBD2 (6 bases each). With 4 bases removed from V and 1 base from J, the gap between germline ends came to 17 bases. The CDR3 runs 17 residues. Per germline, CDR1 SGDLS and CDR2 YYNGEE. The CDR3 spells CASSPLLEGQNTGELFF. For the CDR3, the DNA is TGTGCCAGCAGCCCACTTTTGGAGGGACAGAACACCGGGGAGCTGTTTTTT.

J is TRBJ2-5 and V is TRBV11-3; D gene unclear. Germline V gives CDR1 SGHNT, CDR2 YENEEA. This CDR3 spans 11 amino acids. Trimming pared 2 bases from V and 5 bases from J, leaving 3 bases between. The CDR3 nucleotides are TGTGCCAGCAGCTTATGGGAGACCCAGTACTTC. Protein product: CASSLWETQYF.

The chain joins TRBV19 to TRBJ2-5, with TRBD2 identical over 11 bases. The CDR3 has 15 residues. With 6 bases clipped from V and 5 bases from J, the junction kept 8 bases outside the gene matches. The germline gives CDR1 LNHDA, CDR2 SQIVND (reference sequence). CDR3 residues: CASSMLAGGGETQYF. The CDR3 DNA is TGTGCCAGTAGCATGCTAGCGGGGGGTGGGGAGACCCAGTACTTC.

This chain uses TRBV7-8 with TRBJ2-1, with D perhaps TRBD2 (6 bases). The V end lost 0 bases, the J end lost 7 bases, and 16 bases lay between the germline ends. This CDR3 is 16 amino acids long. Germline V gives CDR1 SGHVS, CDR2 FQNEAQ. The CDR3 loop is CASSLASRGGWNEQFF. For the CDR3, the DNA is TGTGCCAGCAGCTTAGCGTCGCGGGGTGGCTGGAATGAGCAGTTCTTC. Looking up the rest from reference TRBV7-8 and TRBJ2-1 gives the full variable domain: GAGVSQSPRYKVAKRGQDVALRCDPISGHVSLFWYQQALGQGPEFLTYFQNEAQLDKSGLPSDRFFAERPEGSVSTLKIQRTQQEDSAVYLCASSLASRGGWNEQFFGPGTRLTVL.

The chain links TRBV19 to TRBJ2-5; the match to TRBD1 covers 8 bases. CDR1 LNHDA and CDR2 SQIVND come from the germline V gene (reference sequence). The CDR3 covers 16 residues. The V segment lost 3 bases and the J segment 3 bases; nucleotides outside the gene matches: 9. This chain's CDR3 is CASSILSGGGEETQYF. The CDR3 bases are TGTGCCAGTAGTATTCTATCAGGGGGCGGGGAAGAGACCCAGTACTTC.

This rearrangement joins TRBV5-4 to TRBJ2-2; the match to TRBD1 covers 7 bases. The CDR3 covers 16 residues. Germline V gives CDR1 SGHNT, CDR2 YYREEE (reference sequence). The V and J ends lost 0 bases and 6 bases, in that order; junction bases with no gene match: 8. CDR3 nucleotides: TGTGCCAGCAGCTTGGAAAGGGGGCAGATCGCCGGGGAGCTGTTTTTT. This gives the protein CASSLERGQIAGELFF. Full variable domain (remainder filled in from reference TRBV5-4 and TRBJ2-2): ETGVTQSPTHLIKTRGQQVTLRCSSQSGHNTVSWYQQALGQGPQFIFQYYREEENGRGNFPPRFSGLQFPNYSSELNVNALELDDSALYLCASSLERGQIAGELFFGEGSRLTVL.

On this clone itself: An end of the junction differs from the germline gene, which may be a read error. The chain uses TRBV7-7 and TRBJ2-5, with TRBD1 identical over 7 bases. Germline V CDR1 and CDR2: SSHAT, FNYEAQ (reference sequence). This CDR3 spans 14 amino acids. The CDR3 spells CASSPPDREETQYF. For the CDR3, the DNA is TGTGCTAGCAGTCCCCCTGACAGGGAAGAGACCCAGTACTTC.

The chain links TRBV28 to TRBJ1-4; D unresolved. Trimming removed 2 bases from V and 5 bases from J, with 0 bases in between. From germline, CDR1 is MDHEN and CDR2 SYDVKM. This CDR3 comprises 11 residues. CDR3 amino acids: CASSLNEKLFF. CDR3 bases: TGTGCCAGCAGTTTAAATGAAAAACTGTTTTTT.

CDR3 DNA sequence: TGTGCCAGCAGTTTTCAGGGAAGCTCCTACGAGCAGTACTTC. It yields the protein CASSFQGSSYEQYF. This chain uses TRBV27 with TRBJ2-5; D is possibly TRBD1 (5 bases). With the DNA end fitting TRBJ2-7 better, the J assignment may be wrong. The CDR3 spans 14 residues. Germline CDR1 reads MNHEY; CDR2 reads SMNVEV (reference sequence).

The V call is TRBV5-6, the J call TRBJ2-2; no clear D gene. The V end lost 4 bases, the J end lost 3 bases, and 16 bases lay between the germline ends. Germline V gene lookup returns CDR1 SGHDT and CDR2 YYEEEE. The CDR3 contains 16 residues. CDR3 sequence: CASSSLNVPDTGELFF. The CDR3 region has the DNA TGTGCCAGCAGCAGCTTAAACGTCCCCGACACCGGGGAGCTGTTTTTT.

J is TRBJ2-2 and V is TRBV19; D is possibly TRBD2 (6 bases). The CDR3 extends over 15 amino acids. Germline V CDR1 and CDR2: LNHDA, SQIVND (reference sequence). Trimming removed 5 bases from V and 3 bases from J, with 13 bases in between. CDR3 region: CASSRESGYTGELFF. CDR3 in DNA: TGTGCCAGTAGTCGGGAAAGCGGGTACACCGGGGAGCTGTTTTTT.

The chain carries TRBV2 and TRBJ2-3, with 14 bases aligning to TRBD2. This CDR3 comprises 17 residues. In germline, CDR1 is SNHLY, CDR2 FYNNEI. V lost 6 bases and J lost 5; bases outside the gene matches: 10. CDR3 protein: CASRDNGLAGGVDTQYF. In nucleotides, the CDR3 is TGTGCCAGCAGAGATAATGGACTAGCGGGAGGCGTAGATACGCAGTATTTT.

The chain carries TRBV2 and TRBJ1-2; 7 bases align to TRBD1. Trimming took 5 bases from V and 8 from J; bases not matched to a gene: 5. This CDR3 region has 12 residues. Germline V gene sequence: CDR1 SNHLY, CDR2 FYNNEI. The CDR3 loop reads CASSRQGLGYTF. CDR3 nucleotides: TGTGCCAGCAGTAGACAGGGTTTGGGCTACACCTTC. The entire variable domain, with the rest obtained from reference TRBV2 and TRBJ1-2, is as follows: EPEVTQTPSHQVTQMGQEVILRCVPISNHLYFYWYRQILGQKVEFLVSFYNNEISEKSEIFDDQFSVERPDGSNFTLKIRSTKLEDSAMYFCASSRQGLGYTFGSGTRLTVV.

The chain employs TRBV2 and TRBJ1-2, with TRBD1 matching 9 bases. This CDR3 has 14 residues. Germline loops: CDR1 SNHLY, CDR2 FYNNEI. Trimming took 3 bases from V and 9 from J; bases not matched to a gene: 8. CDR3 DNA sequence: TGTGCCAGCAGTGAGGGGACAGGGTTTAAGAGCTACACCTTC. Its translation: CASSEGTGFKSYTF.

V usage is TRBV11-3 and J usage is TRBJ1-1, with 7 bases lining up with TRBD1. With 3 bases clipped from V and 7 bases from J, the junction kept 11 bases outside the gene matches. CDR3 length: 15 residues. CDR1 is SGHNT, CDR2 YENEEA, per germline. The CDR3 bases are TGTGCCAGCAGCTTTTATGGGGACAGAGATTTTGAAGCTTTCTTT. Encoded protein: CASSFYGDRDFEAFF. Variable domain in full (rest from reference TRBV11-3 and TRBJ1-1): EAGVVQSPRYKIIEKKQPVAFWCNPISGHNTLYWYLQNLGQGPELLIRYENEEAVDDSQLPKDRFSAERLKGVDSTLKIQPAELGDSAVYLCASSFYGDRDFEAFFGQGTRLTVV.